A single sample is the source of the 14 T cell receptor beta chains below, sequenced in a study of post-analysis software for immune sequencing data (dated by TCRdb to the mid-2010s). Summary of the overall study and its limitations: Significantly higher frequencies in patients than in controls were found for roughly five TRBV segments, including TRBV5-6, TRBV5-1 and TRBV20-1.

Libraries came from PCR. Sequencing took place on an Illumina HiSeq 2500. To reduce PCR and sequencing biases, unique molecular identifiers were incorporated into the TCR beta cDNA libraries. Through fastp at Q25 and MiXCR, TCRdb rebuilt clones from the public reads, retaining in-frame beta chains. Rows are combined by CDR3 protein, so each entry shows the most common genes and DNA. For this sample there are around 260,000 distinct CDR3 sequences; 36% appear just once. Around 4.8% of the sample goes to the ten largest clones. For these receptors, no antigen is known. Sequencing was carried out using blood. These TCRs come from a girl between 5 and 17 years old with multiple sclerosis.

This clonotype was counted between two and nine times. The chain is built from TRBV28 and TRBJ2-1, with 7 nucleotides matching TRBD2. The CDR3 length is 18 residues. Unmatched junction bases numbered 11, after V lost 3 bases and J lost 0 bases. CDR1 and CDR2 from the germline V gene are MDHEN and SYDVKM. The CDR3 here is CASSLEELAMSSYNEQFF. In DNA form, the CDR3 reads TGTGCCAGCAGTTTGGAGGAACTAGCGATGAGCTCCTACAATGAGCAGTTCTTC.

The sample holds a few counts of this clonotype. The chain combines TRBV5-1 with TRBJ2-5; weak D call: TRBD1 (6 bases). This CDR3 contains 13 residues. Germline CDR1 reads SGHRS; CDR2 reads YFSETQ. Deletions cut 0 bases from V and 11 bases from J, with 14 bases between. Written as DNA, the CDR3 is TGCGCCAGCAGCTTGGGACAGGCCGATGAGCAGTACTTC. Translation: CASSLGQADEQYF.

For this clonotype: This may arise from a read error, as a much more abundant clone is one base away. The J gene is TRBJ1-4, the V gene TRBV6-1; a possible D gene is TRBD1 (5 bases). Per germline, CDR1 MNHNS and CDR2 SASEGT. This CDR3 has 13 residues. V dropped 3 bases and J dropped 8 bases, with 10 bases sitting between them. The CDR3 nucleotides read TGTGCCAGCAGTGAGACAGACCGGGAAAAACTGTTTTTT. Its protein product is CASSETDREKLFF.

The genes are TRBV12-3 or TRBV12-4 and TRBJ2-7, with 8 bases matching TRBD2. The junction had 10 bases not matched to a gene; V was cut back by 5 bases and J by 7 bases. This CDR3 comprises 14 residues. The CDR3 loop reads CASSPTGGPREQYF. The CDR3 region has the DNA TGTGCCAGCAGTCCGACGGGGGGGCCACGGGAGCAGTACTTC.

In regard to this clonotype: One base away lies a much larger clone, so this may be a sequencing read error. The chain combines TRBV5-1 with TRBJ2-7, with TRBD1 matching 7 bases. Germline CDR1 is SGHRS and CDR2 is YFSETQ. This CDR3 has 15 amino acids. V shed 2 bases, J shed 2 bases, and the junction held 7 bases outside the gene matches. The CDR3 DNA reads as TGCGCCAGCAGCTTCGGGGCAGGGGGTACCTACGAGCAGTACTTC. It yields the protein CASSFGAGGTYEQYF.

This clonotype was recorded at least ten times. This rearrangement joins TRBV29-1 to TRBJ1-1; TRBD1 is a possible D gene (5 bases). The CDR3 sequence is 13 residues long. The V gene lost 4 bases and the J gene lost 5 bases, with 14 bases spanning the gap. The germline CDR1 and CDR2 sequences are SQVTM and ANQGSEA. CDR3 DNA: TGCAGCGTTGCTATGGTAGAGGGGACTGAAGCTTTCTTT. Amino acids: CSVAMVEGTEAFF.

The CDR3 DNA sequence: TGCGCCAGCAGCTTCCAGGGGGAAAATGAAAAACTGTTTTTT. It codes for CASSFQGENEKLFF. This chain joins TRBV5-1 and TRBJ1-4, with 7 positions matching TRBD1. CDR1 SGHRS and CDR2 YFSETQ come from the germline V gene. Losses at the gene ends were 2 bases for V and 5 bases for J; bases not matched to a gene: 3. The CDR3 totals 14 residues.

The CDR3 region is CASSFGGRNIQYF. The CDR3 DNA reads TGTGCCAGCAGTTTTGGGGGGCGCAACATTCAGTACTTC. The J gene is TRBJ2-4, the V gene TRBV28, with D perhaps matching TRBD1 or TRBD2 (6 bases each). This CDR3 region has 13 residues. V dropped 3 bases and J dropped 7 bases, with 10 bases sitting between them. Germline V gene sequence: CDR1 MDHEN, CDR2 SYDVKM.

The CDR3 spells CASGRQPNTEAFF. In DNA form, the CDR3 reads TGTGCCAGCGGACGGCAGCCGAACACTGAAGCTTTCTTT. The chain couples TRBV7-3 to TRBJ1-1; D unclear. The CDR3 is made up of 13 amino acids. The V gene's germline CDR1 is SGHTA and CDR2 FQGTGA. V shed 8 bases and J shed 1 base, with 11 bases lying between them. The variable domain in full, completed from reference TRBV7-3 and TRBJ1-1, reads GAGVSQTPSNKVTEKGKYVELRCDPISGHTALYWYRQSLGQGPEFLIYFQGTGAADDSGLPNDRFFAVRPEGSVSTLKIQRTERGDSAVYLCASGRQPNTEAFFGQGTRLTVV.

This clonotype was seen a handful of times. The chain recombines TRBV10-3 with TRBJ2-3; TRBD2 is a possible D gene (6 bases). CDR3 length: 15 amino acids. CDR1 ENHRY and CDR2 SYGVKD come from the germline V gene. V was cut by 10 bases and J by 4 bases, with 21 bases left in between. The CDR3 spells CATLPWGVLSDTQYF. CDR3 nucleotides: TGTGCCACCCTGCCGTGGGGGGTACTCTCAGATACGCAGTATTTT.

In DNA, the CDR3 is TGCAGCGTCGCCACTATTAGCGGGAGTGCCCAAGGGTACAATGAGCAGTTCTTC. Translating it yields CSVATISGSAQGYNEQFF. The chain employs TRBV29-1 and TRBJ2-1; TRBD2 matches 9 bases. The CDR3 covers 18 residues. Germline V gene lookup returns CDR1 SQVTM and CDR2 ANQGSEA. The V and J ends lost 6 bases and 4 bases, in that order; junction bases with no gene match: 19.

The sample holds a few counts of this clonotype. Just one base apart from a much larger clone, this may be a read error. The V and J genes are TRBV6-6 and TRBJ1-2; no reliable D call. CDR3 length: 14 amino acids. Germline CDR1 reads MNHNY; CDR2 reads SVGAGI (reference sequence). CDR3 protein: CVSSRAQFTYGYTF. The CDR3 DNA sequence: TGTGTCAGCAGTCGAGCCCAGTTTACCTATGGCTACACCTTC.

The chain employs TRBV7-9 and TRBJ1-1, with D unclear. V was shortened by 5 bases and J by 6 bases, with 22 bases between the two germline ends. The germline V gene encodes CDR1 SEHNR and CDR2 FQNEAQ (reference sequence). CDR3 length: 16 amino acids. CDR3 DNA sequence: TGTGCCAGCAGCCCTCCTCGTCCCGGGTCGGTCGCTGAAGCTTTCTTT. It encodes CASSPPRPGSVAEAFF. Supplemented by reference TRBV7-9 and TRBJ1-1, the full variable domain reads DTGVSQNPRHKITKRGQNVTFRCDPISEHNRLYWYRQTLGQGPEFLTYFQNEAQLEKSRLLSDRFSAERPKGSFSTLEIQRTEQGDSAMYLCASSPPRPGSVAEAFFGQGTRLTVV.

The gene calls are TRBV18 and TRBJ2-3, with TRBD2 matching over 8 bases. Germline V lookup: CDR1 KGHSH, CDR2 LQKENI. The V segment lost 2 bases and the J segment 4 bases; nucleotides outside the gene matches: 11. The CDR3 length is 17 residues. CDR3 amino acids: CASSPYTPGLGSDTQYF. CDR3 in DNA: TGTGCCAGCTCACCATATACCCCGGGACTAGGGTCAGATACGCAGTATTTT. Looking up the rest from reference TRBV18 and TRBJ2-3 gives the full variable domain: NAGVMQNPRHLVRRRGQEARLRCSPMKGHSHVYWYRQLPEEGLKFMVYLQKENIIDESGMPKERFSAEFPKEGPSILRIQQVVRGDSAAYFCASSPYTPGLGSDTQYFGPGTRLTVL.